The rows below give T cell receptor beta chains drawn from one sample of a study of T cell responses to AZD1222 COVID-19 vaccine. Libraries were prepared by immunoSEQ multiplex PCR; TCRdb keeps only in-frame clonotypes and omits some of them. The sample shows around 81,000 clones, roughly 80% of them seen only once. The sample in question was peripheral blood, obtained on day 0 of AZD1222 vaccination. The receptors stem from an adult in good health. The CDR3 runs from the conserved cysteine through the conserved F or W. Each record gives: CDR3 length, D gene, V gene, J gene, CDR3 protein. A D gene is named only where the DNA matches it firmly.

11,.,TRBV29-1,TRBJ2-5,CSAGPRETQYF
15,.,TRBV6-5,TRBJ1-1,CASSYFGTPNTEAFF
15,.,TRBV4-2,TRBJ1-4,CASSPPSQGLEKLFF
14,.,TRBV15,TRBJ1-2,CATSRDMRQLGYTF
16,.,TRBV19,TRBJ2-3,CASSILGLAGTDTQYF
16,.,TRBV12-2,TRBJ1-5,CASRLSGKGNNQPQHF
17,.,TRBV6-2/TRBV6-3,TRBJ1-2,CASSYSSGTVSNYGYTF
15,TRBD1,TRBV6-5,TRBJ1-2,CASSYTGRDSYGYTF
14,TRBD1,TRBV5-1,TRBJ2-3,CASALTGWTDTQYF
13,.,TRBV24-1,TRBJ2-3,CATSDTDVDTQYF
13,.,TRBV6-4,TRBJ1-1,CASRAEENTEAFF
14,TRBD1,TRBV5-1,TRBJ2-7,CASSETGGTYEQYF
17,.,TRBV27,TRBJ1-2,CASRTGQSPTDPYGYTF
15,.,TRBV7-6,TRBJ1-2,CASSPDDGSGYGYTF
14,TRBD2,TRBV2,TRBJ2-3,CASRSGRAPDTQYF
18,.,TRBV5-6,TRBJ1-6,CASSPGTPNRSYNSPLHF
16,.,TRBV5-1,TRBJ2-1,CASSLALWSSYNEQFF
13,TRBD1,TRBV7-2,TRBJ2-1,CASSLARQGQQFF
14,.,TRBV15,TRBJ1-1,CATSPYRDRSSAFF
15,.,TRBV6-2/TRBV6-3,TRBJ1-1,CASSPQRGSNTEAFF
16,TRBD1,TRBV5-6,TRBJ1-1,CASSLGTGTGYTEAFF
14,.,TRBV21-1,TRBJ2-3,CASSGEGPTASQYF
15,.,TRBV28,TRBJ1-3,CASSLPRVSGNTIYF
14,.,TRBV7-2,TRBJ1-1,CASSFEGAGTEAFF
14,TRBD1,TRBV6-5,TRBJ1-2,CASKGAAREFGYTF
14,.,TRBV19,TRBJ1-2,CASQTGPANYGYTF
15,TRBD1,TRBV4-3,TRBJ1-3,CASSQDLTGGNTIYF
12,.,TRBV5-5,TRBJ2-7,CASSSSSYEQYF
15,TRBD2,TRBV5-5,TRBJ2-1,CASSLRGVAGNEQFF
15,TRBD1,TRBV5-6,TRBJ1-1,CASSLTGGSNTEAFF
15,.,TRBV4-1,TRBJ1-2,CASSHRQSLNYGYTF